The rows below give T cell receptor beta chains drawn from one sample of a study of cytomegalovirus exposure and HLA in healthy donors. Libraries were prepared by immunoSEQ multiplex PCR; TCRdb keeps only in-frame clonotypes and omits some of them. The profile shows a few hundred thousand clones, around 90% of them singletons. Sequencing used PBMCs. The source of these receptors is a young woman in good health and CMV-seronegative. The CDR3 runs from the conserved cysteine through the conserved F or W. D genes are given only for firm matches. Part of the rows lack a size; the others show once, few, many or a class for expanded clones.

j_gene: TRBJ2-7
d_gene: .
v_gene: TRBV6-5
abundance: .
CDR3aa: CASTPSGTSSYEQYF
CDR3nt: TGTGCCAGCACCCCCAGCGGGACAAGCTCCTACGAGCAGTACTTC

j_gene: TRBJ1-5
d_gene: TRBD1
v_gene: TRBV19
abundance: .
CDR3aa: CASSISQGARQPQHF
CDR3nt: TGTGCCAGTAGTATAAGTCAGGGGGCACGGCAGCCCCAGCATTTT

j_gene: TRBJ1-2
d_gene: TRBD1
v_gene: TRBV9
abundance: .
CDR3aa: CASSTTGGRYGYTF
CDR3nt: TGTGCCAGCAGCACCACAGGGGGACGTTATGGCTACACCTTC

j_gene: TRBJ2-1
d_gene: TRBD2
v_gene: TRBV5-4
abundance: .
CDR3aa: CASRKTSGPNNEQFF
CDR3nt: TGTGCCAGCAGGAAGACTAGCGGGCCGAACAATGAGCAGTTCTTC

j_gene: TRBJ2-1
d_gene: TRBD2
v_gene: TRBV4-1
abundance: .
CDR3aa: CASSQRLAYNEQFF
CDR3nt: TGCGCCAGCAGCCAACGACTAGCTTACAATGAGCAGTTCTTC

j_gene: TRBJ1-2
d_gene: .
v_gene: TRBV28
abundance: .
CDR3aa: CASSFPLQGGGYTF
CDR3nt: TGTGCCAGCAGTTTCCCACTGCAGGGAGGCGGCTACACCTTC

j_gene: TRBJ2-1
d_gene: .
v_gene: TRBV19
abundance: .
CDR3aa: CASRKETAYNEQFF
CDR3nt: TGTGCCAGTAGGAAGGAGACTGCGTACAATGAGCAGTTCTTC

j_gene: TRBJ1-4
d_gene: TRBD1
v_gene: TRBV19
abundance: .
CDR3aa: CASSIPGQGFEKLFF
CDR3nt: TGTGCCAGTAGTATACCGGGACAGGGTTTCGAAAAACTGTTTTTT

j_gene: TRBJ1-2
d_gene: .
v_gene: TRBV6-1
abundance: .
CDR3aa: CASSEVFGGDYGYTF
CDR3nt: TGTGCCAGCAGTGAAGTGTTCGGGGGAGACTATGGCTACACCTTC

j_gene: TRBJ2-2
d_gene: TRBD2
v_gene: TRBV15
abundance: .
CDR3aa: CATSRDWLSGIGTGELFF
CDR3nt: TGTGCCACCAGCAGAGATTGGCTGAGCGGGATAGGCACCGGGGAGCTGTTTTTT

j_gene: TRBJ2-3
d_gene: .
v_gene: TRBV6-5
abundance: .
CDR3aa: CASSRTRSSTDTQYF
CDR3nt: TGTGCCAGCAGTCGAACCCGGTCTAGCACAGATACGCAGTATTTT

j_gene: TRBJ2-5
d_gene: TRBD2
v_gene: TRBV4-2
abundance: .
CDR3aa: CASSQELAGGEETQYF
CDR3nt: TGTGCCAGCAGCCAAGAACTAGCGGGAGGCGAGGAGACCCAGTACTTC

j_gene: TRBJ2-5
d_gene: .
v_gene: TRBV10-1
abundance: .
CDR3aa: CATSKRTQETQYF
CDR3nt: TGCGCCACGTCAAAGCGAACCCAAGAGACCCAGTACTTC

j_gene: TRBJ2-1
d_gene: .
v_gene: TRBV6-1
abundance: .
CDR3aa: CASSVRRHLSSYNEQFF
CDR3nt: TGTGCCAGCAGTGTGCGCCGACACTTAAGCTCCTACAATGAGCAGTTCTTC

j_gene: TRBJ2-1
d_gene: .
v_gene: TRBV28
abundance: .
CDR3aa: CASSWVAGPNEQFF
CDR3nt: TGTGCCAGCAGTTGGGTAGCAGGGCCCAATGAGCAGTTCTTC

j_gene: TRBJ2-2
d_gene: .
v_gene: TRBV25-1
abundance: once
CDR3aa: CASTGQTPGELFF
CDR3nt: TGTGCCAGCACCGGACAGACACCCGGGGAGCTGTTTTTT

j_gene: TRBJ2-5
d_gene: .
v_gene: TRBV19
abundance: .
CDR3aa: CASSINREQETQYF
CDR3nt: TGTGCCAGTAGTATAAACAGGGAGCAAGAGACCCAGTACTTC

j_gene: TRBJ2-7
d_gene: TRBD1
v_gene: TRBV19
abundance: .
CDR3aa: CASSRSLGQDTYEQYF
CDR3nt: TGTGCCAGTAGTAGAAGCCTGGGACAGGATACCTACGAGCAGTACTTC

j_gene: TRBJ1-2
d_gene: .
v_gene: TRBV28
abundance: .
CDR3aa: CASSLYLPGAGYGYTF
CDR3nt: TGTGCCAGCAGTTTATATCTTCCAGGGGCAGGCTATGGCTACACCTTC

j_gene: TRBJ2-7
d_gene: TRBD2
v_gene: TRBV5-1
abundance: .
CDR3aa: CASSLVSGGSYEQYF
CDR3nt: TGCGCCAGCAGCTTGGTAAGCGGGGGATCCTACGAGCAGTACTTC

j_gene: TRBJ2-1
d_gene: .
v_gene: TRBV28
abundance: .
CDR3aa: CASSSGGSRYNEQFF
CDR3nt: TGTGCCAGCAGTTCAGGAGGGAGTCGTTACAATGAGCAGTTCTTC

j_gene: TRBJ1-5
d_gene: TRBD1
v_gene: TRBV19
abundance: .
CDR3aa: CAISAGGESNQPQHF
CDR3nt: TGTGCCATATCCGCAGGGGGCGAAAGCAATCAGCCCCAGCATTTT

j_gene: TRBJ1-2
d_gene: .
v_gene: TRBV10-3
abundance: .
CDR3aa: CAISYATQARGSYGYTF
CDR3nt: TGTGCCATCAGCTACGCGACACAGGCTCGTGGTTCCTATGGCTACACCTTC

j_gene: TRBJ1-4
d_gene: TRBD1
v_gene: TRBV18
abundance: once
CDR3aa: CASSPNVGTGFVFATNEKLFF
CDR3nt: TGTGCCAGCTCACCCAACGTGGGGACAGGGTTTGTCTTTGCAACTAATGAAAAACTGTTTTTT

j_gene: TRBJ1-5
d_gene: .
v_gene: TRBV6-5
abundance: .
CDR3aa: CASSYSDPGGFQPQHF
CDR3nt: TGTGCCAGCAGTTACTCGGATCCCGGGGGGTTTCAGCCCCAGCATTTT

j_gene: TRBJ2-5
d_gene: .
v_gene: TRBV6-5
abundance: .
CDR3aa: CASSYRGVETQYF
CDR3nt: TGTGCCAGCAGTTACAGGGGTGTCGAGACCCAGTACTTC

j_gene: TRBJ1-2
d_gene: TRBD1
v_gene: TRBV25-1
abundance: .
CDR3aa: CASSRGQGGYGYTF
CDR3nt: TGTGCCAGCAGCCGCGGACAGGGAGGGTATGGCTACACCTTC

j_gene: TRBJ1-6
d_gene: .
v_gene: TRBV2
abundance: .
CDR3aa: CASTAIASSGSSPLHF
CDR3nt: TGTGCCAGCACTGCTATAGCTAGTTCGGGGTCTTCACCCCTCCACTTT

j_gene: TRBJ2-7
d_gene: .
v_gene: TRBV15
abundance: .
CDR3aa: CATSRDSYEQYF
CDR3nt: TGTGCCACCAGCAGAGACAGCTACGAGCAGTACTTC

j_gene: TRBJ2-7
d_gene: .
v_gene: TRBV2
abundance: .
CDR3aa: CASRTDYSYEQYF
CDR3nt: TGTGCCAGCAGGACAGATTACAGCTACGAGCAGTACTTC

j_gene: TRBJ1-4
d_gene: .
v_gene: TRBV6-5
abundance: .
CDR3aa: CASSYLAGGEKLFF
CDR3nt: TGTGCCAGCAGTTATCTCGCGGGGGGTGAAAAACTGTTTTTT

j_gene: TRBJ2-3
d_gene: .
v_gene: TRBV4-2
abundance: once
CDR3aa: CASSQVGREIDTQYF
CDR3nt: TGTGCCAGCAGCCAAGTGGGAAGGGAGATCGATACGCAGTATTTT

j_gene: TRBJ2-3
d_gene: TRBD2
v_gene: TRBV2
abundance: .
CDR3aa: CASRGLAGAADTQYF
CDR3nt: TGTGCCAGCAGGGGACTAGCGGGAGCCGCAGATACGCAGTATTTT

j_gene: TRBJ1-5
d_gene: .
v_gene: TRBV19
abundance: .
CDR3aa: CASSIDRGNQPQHF
CDR3nt: TGTGCCAGTAGTATAGACAGGGGCAATCAGCCCCAGCATTTT

j_gene: TRBJ2-3
d_gene: .
v_gene: TRBV6-1
abundance: .
CDR3aa: CASSEEDREKDTQYF
CDR3nt: TGTGCCAGCAGTGAAGAGGATCGGGAAAAAGATACGCAGTATTTT

j_gene: TRBJ2-5
d_gene: .
v_gene: TRBV9
abundance: .
CDR3aa: CASSVVGRVKGETQYF
CDR3nt: TGTGCCAGCAGCGTGGTTGGCAGGGTAAAGGGAGAGACCCAGTACTTC

j_gene: TRBJ1-5
d_gene: TRBD1
v_gene: TRBV30
abundance: .
CDR3aa: CAWSPGTGNQPQHF
CDR3nt: TGTGCCTGGAGTCCCGGGACAGGCAATCAGCCCCAGCATTTT

j_gene: TRBJ1-5
d_gene: .
v_gene: TRBV19
abundance: .
CDR3aa: CASSIGGTNNQPQHF
CDR3nt: TGTGCCAGTAGTATAGGTGGGACAAATAATCAGCCCCAGCATTTT

j_gene: TRBJ2-5
d_gene: .
v_gene: TRBV11-3
abundance: .
CDR3aa: CASSFGGQETQYF
CDR3nt: TGTGCCAGCAGCTTCGGGGGACAGGAGACCCAGTACTTC

j_gene: TRBJ2-7
d_gene: TRBD1
v_gene: TRBV7-9
abundance: once
CDR3aa: CATRQGVAYEQYF
CDR3nt: TGTGCCACCAGACAGGGTGTTGCCTACGAGCAGTACTTC

j_gene: TRBJ2-7
d_gene: .
v_gene: TRBV7-8
abundance: few
CDR3aa: CASSSLMHEQYF
CDR3nt: TGTGCCAGCAGCTCCCTAATGCACGAGCAGTACTTC

j_gene: TRBJ2-7
d_gene: .
v_gene: TRBV30
abundance: .
CDR3aa: CAWSVGVIGYEQYF
CDR3nt: TGTGCCTGGAGTGTCGGTGTTATCGGGTACGAGCAGTACTTC

j_gene: TRBJ2-7
d_gene: TRBD1
v_gene: TRBV2
abundance: once
CDR3aa: CASSEEIVRGNSYEQYF
CDR3nt: TGTGCCAGCAGTGAGGAGATCGTCAGGGGGAACTCCTACGAGCAGTACTTC

j_gene: TRBJ2-5
d_gene: .
v_gene: TRBV29-1
abundance: .
CDR3aa: CSVEGRMQETQYF
CDR3nt: TGCAGCGTTGAGGGGCGGATGCAAGAGACCCAGTACTTC

j_gene: TRBJ2-7
d_gene: TRBD2
v_gene: TRBV28
abundance: .
CDR3aa: CASNGSGRDEQYF
CDR3nt: TGTGCCAGTAACGGGAGCGGGAGAGACGAGCAGTACTTC

j_gene: TRBJ2-1
d_gene: TRBD2
v_gene: TRBV19
abundance: once
CDR3aa: CASSLTTSGTYNEQFF
CDR3nt: TGTGCCAGTAGCCTCACGACTAGCGGGACCTACAATGAGCAGTTCTTC

j_gene: TRBJ2-1
d_gene: .
v_gene: TRBV25-1
abundance: .
CDR3aa: CASSGSRAPYNEQFF
CDR3nt: TGTGCCAGCAGTGGAAGCAGGGCCCCCTACAATGAGCAGTTCTTC

j_gene: TRBJ2-1
d_gene: .
v_gene: TRBV6-5
abundance: .
CDR3aa: CASSYADEQFF
CDR3nt: TGTGCCAGCAGTTACGCGGATGAGCAGTTCTTC

j_gene: TRBJ2-7
d_gene: .
v_gene: TRBV5-1
abundance: .
CDR3aa: CASSSEGVSSYEQYF
CDR3nt: TGCGCCAGCAGCTCTGAGGGGGTTAGCTCCTACGAGCAGTACTTC

j_gene: TRBJ1-4
d_gene: TRBD1
v_gene: TRBV30
abundance: .
CDR3aa: CAWSVRTGNEKLFF
CDR3nt: TGTGCCTGGAGTGTTCGGACAGGGAATGAAAAACTGTTTTTT

j_gene: TRBJ2-7
d_gene: .
v_gene: TRBV11-2
abundance: .
CDR3aa: CASSFAGWSEQYF
CDR3nt: TGTGCCAGCAGCTTCGCAGGGTGGAGCGAGCAGTACTTC

j_gene: TRBJ2-2
d_gene: .
v_gene: TRBV2
abundance: .
CDR3aa: CASVQGPNTGELFF
CDR3nt: TGTGCCAGCGTCCAGGGGCCGAACACCGGGGAGCTGTTTTTT

j_gene: TRBJ1-4
d_gene: TRBD1
v_gene: TRBV4-1
abundance: .
CDR3aa: CASSQASDRGREKLFF
CDR3nt: TGCGCCAGCAGCCAAGCTTCTGACAGGGGAAGAGAAAAACTGTTTTTT

j_gene: TRBJ1-1
d_gene: .
v_gene: TRBV20-1
abundance: .
CDR3aa: CSPVGPKAFF
CDR3nt: TGCAGTCCGGTTGGGCCTAAAGCTTTCTTT

j_gene: TRBJ1-6
d_gene: TRBD1
v_gene: TRBV2
abundance: .
CDR3aa: CASRGTGVSNSPLHF
CDR3nt: TGTGCCAGCAGGGGAACAGGGGTATCGAATTCACCCCTCCACTTT

j_gene: TRBJ1-5
d_gene: .
v_gene: TRBV28
abundance: .
CDR3aa: CASSLQGGNPQPQHF
CDR3nt: TGTGCCAGCAGTTTACAGGGTGGGAACCCTCAGCCCCAGCATTTT

j_gene: TRBJ1-3
d_gene: .
v_gene: TRBV30
abundance: .
CDR3aa: CAWELSSGNTIYF
CDR3nt: TGTGCCTGGGAGTTATCGTCTGGAAACACCATATATTTT